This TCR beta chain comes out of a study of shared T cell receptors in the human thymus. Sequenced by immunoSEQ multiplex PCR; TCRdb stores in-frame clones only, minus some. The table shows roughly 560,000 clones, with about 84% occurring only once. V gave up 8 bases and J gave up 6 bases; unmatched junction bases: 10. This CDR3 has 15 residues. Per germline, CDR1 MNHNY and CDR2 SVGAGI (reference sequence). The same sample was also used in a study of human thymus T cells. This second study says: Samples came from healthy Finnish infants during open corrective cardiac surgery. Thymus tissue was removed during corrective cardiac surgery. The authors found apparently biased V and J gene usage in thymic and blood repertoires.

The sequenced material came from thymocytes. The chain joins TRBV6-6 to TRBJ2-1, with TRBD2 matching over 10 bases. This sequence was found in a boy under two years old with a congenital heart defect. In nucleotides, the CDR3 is TGTGCCAGCGGTATTGAACTAGCGGGAATCAATGAGCAGTTCTTC. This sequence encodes CASGIELAGINEQFF.